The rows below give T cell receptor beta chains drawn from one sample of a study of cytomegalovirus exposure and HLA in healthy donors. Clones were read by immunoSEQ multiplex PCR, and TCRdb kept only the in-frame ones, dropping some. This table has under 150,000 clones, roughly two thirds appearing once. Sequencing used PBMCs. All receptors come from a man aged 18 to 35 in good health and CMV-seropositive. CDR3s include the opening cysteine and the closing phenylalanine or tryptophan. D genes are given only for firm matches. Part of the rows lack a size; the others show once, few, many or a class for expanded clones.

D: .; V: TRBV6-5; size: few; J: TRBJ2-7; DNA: TGTGCCATCCAAGGGGGGCAGTACTTC; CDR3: CAIQGGQYF
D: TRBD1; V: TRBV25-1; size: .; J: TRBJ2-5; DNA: TGTGCCAGCAGTGTGGGACAGGGCCATGAGACCCAGTACTTC; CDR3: CASSVGQGHETQYF
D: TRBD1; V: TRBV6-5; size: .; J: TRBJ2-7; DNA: TGTGCCAGCAGTACCTCGACAGGGAGCGAGCAGTACTTC; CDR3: CASSTSTGSEQYF
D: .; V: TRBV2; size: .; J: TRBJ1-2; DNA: TGTGCCAGCAGTGAACGCGGGGACTATGGCTACACCTTC; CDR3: CASSERGDYGYTF
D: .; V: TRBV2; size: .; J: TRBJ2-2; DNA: TGTGCCAGCAGTGAAGTTCGGTACACCGGGGAGCTGTTTTTT; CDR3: CASSEVRYTGELFF
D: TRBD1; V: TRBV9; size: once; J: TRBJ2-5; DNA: TGTGCCAGCAGCGAATCCGACAGGGAGTGGGAGACCCAGTACTTC; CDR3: CASSESDREWETQYF
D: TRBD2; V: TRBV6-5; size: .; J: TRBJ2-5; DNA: TGTGCCAGCAGTGTAACTAGCGGGGGGGCCGAGACCCAGTACTTC; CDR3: CASSVTSGGAETQYF
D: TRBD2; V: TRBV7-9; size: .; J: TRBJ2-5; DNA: TGTGCCAGCCTGCGGGGGGTCCGTCCCATGGAGACCCAGTACTTC; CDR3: CASLRGVRPMETQYF
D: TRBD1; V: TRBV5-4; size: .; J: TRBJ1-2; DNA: TGTGCCAGCAGCGCGAGTCGGGACAGGGTGAACTATGGCTACACCTTC; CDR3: CASSASRDRVNYGYTF
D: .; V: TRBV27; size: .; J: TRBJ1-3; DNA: TGTGCCACCATTCCCGGGCAGGGGAGAGGCTCTGGAAACACCATATATTTT; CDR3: CATIPGQGRGSGNTIYF
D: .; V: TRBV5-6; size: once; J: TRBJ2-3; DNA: TGTGCCAGCAGCCTTCGTCGGGGGGATACGCAGTATTTT; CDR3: CASSLRRGDTQYF
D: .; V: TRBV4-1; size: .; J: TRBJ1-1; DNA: TGCGCCAGCAGCCAGCGGGGGCTCTCGAACACTGAAGCTTTCTTT; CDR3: CASSQRGLSNTEAFF
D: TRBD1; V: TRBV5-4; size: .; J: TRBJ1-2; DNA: TGTGCCAGCAGCGCCAAGACAGGGTACGAAAAGGGCTACACCTTC; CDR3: CASSAKTGYEKGYTF
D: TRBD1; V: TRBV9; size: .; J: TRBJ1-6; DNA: TGTGCCAGCAGCGTATACGGGACAGGAGATAATTCACCCCTCCACTTT; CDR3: CASSVYGTGDNSPLHF
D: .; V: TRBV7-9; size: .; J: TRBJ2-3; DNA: TGTGCCGTATCGAAGCGGATACCCTCAGATACGCAGTATTTT; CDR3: CAVSKRIPSDTQYF
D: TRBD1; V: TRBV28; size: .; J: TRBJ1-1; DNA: TGTGCCAGCATAAAGACCGGGACAGGGAACACTGAAGCTTTCTTT; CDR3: CASIKTGTGNTEAFF
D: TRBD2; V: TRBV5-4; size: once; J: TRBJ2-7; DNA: TGTGCCAGCAGCTTGGGACTAGCTACCTACGAGCAGTACTTC; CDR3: CASSLGLATYEQYF
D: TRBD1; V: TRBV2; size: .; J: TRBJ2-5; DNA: TGTGCCAGCAGTGCGTCGGGACAGCTTCAAGAGACCCAGTACTTC; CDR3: CASSASGQLQETQYF
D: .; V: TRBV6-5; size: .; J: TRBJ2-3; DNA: TGTGCCAGCAGTTACGGGCCGACCCCCACAGATACGCAGTATTTT; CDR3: CASSYGPTPTDTQYF
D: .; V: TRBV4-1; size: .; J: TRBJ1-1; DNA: TGCGCCAGCAGCCACGGGAACACTGAAGCTTTCTTT; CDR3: CASSHGNTEAFF
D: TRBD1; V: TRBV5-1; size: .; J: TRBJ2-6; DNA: TGCGCCAGCAGCTTGGCACAGGGGGCTACTGGGGCCAACGTCCTGACTTTC; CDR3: CASSLAQGATGANVLTF
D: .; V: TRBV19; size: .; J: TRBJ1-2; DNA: TGTGCCAGTAGGCAGGGCGGCTATGGCTACACCTTC; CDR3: CASRQGGYGYTF
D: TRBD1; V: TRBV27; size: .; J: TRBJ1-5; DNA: TGTGCCAGCAGTACCTACAGGGGGGATCAGCCCCAGCATTTT; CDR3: CASSTYRGDQPQHF
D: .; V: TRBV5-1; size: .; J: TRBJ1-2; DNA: TGCGCCAGCAGCTTGAGAACAGGGCTTGCCTATGGCTACACCTTC; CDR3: CASSLRTGLAYGYTF
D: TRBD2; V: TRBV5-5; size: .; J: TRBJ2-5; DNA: TGTGCCAGCAGCGGCGGGACTAGCGGGGGGGCCGTTACCCAGACCCAGTACTTC; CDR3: CASSGGTSGGAVTQTQYF
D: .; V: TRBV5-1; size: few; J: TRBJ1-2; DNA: TGCGCCAGCAGCTTGGAAGGACTGGATGGCTACACCTTC; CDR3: CASSLEGLDGYTF
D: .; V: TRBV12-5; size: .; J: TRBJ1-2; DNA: TGTGCTAGTGGTTCCACGATCCCAGGGACTCAGAGAGGTGGCTACACCTTC; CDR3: CASGSTIPGTQRGGYTF
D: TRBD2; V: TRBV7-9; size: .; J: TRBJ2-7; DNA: TGTGCCAGCAGCTTAAAGTGGGACGTCGGGGGGATGACCTACGAGCAGTACTTC; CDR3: CASSLKWDVGGMTYEQYF
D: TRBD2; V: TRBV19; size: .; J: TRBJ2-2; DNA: TGTGCCAGTCCCCAGCGGGGGGGGGACACCGGGGAGCTGTTTTTT; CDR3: CASPQRGGDTGELFF
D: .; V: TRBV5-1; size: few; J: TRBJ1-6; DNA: TGCGCCAGCAGCTTGGACGGGTTCCCCCTCCACTTT; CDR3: CASSLDGFPLHF
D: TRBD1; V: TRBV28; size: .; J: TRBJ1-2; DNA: TGTGCCAGCAGTTTCCGGCAGGGGGATGGCTACACCTTC; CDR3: CASSFRQGDGYTF
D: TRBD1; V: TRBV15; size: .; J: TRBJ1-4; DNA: TGTGCCACCAGCAATCAGGGGGTGGCTAATGAAAAACTGTTTTTT; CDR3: CATSNQGVANEKLFF
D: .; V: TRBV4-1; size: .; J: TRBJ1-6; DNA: TGCGCCAGCAGCCAAGAACCGCCACTTTATAATTCACCCCTCCACTTT; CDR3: CASSQEPPLYNSPLHF
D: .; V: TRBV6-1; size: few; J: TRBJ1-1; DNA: TGTGCCAGCAGCCAGGCTGTGCTGGGTTTCGCTTTCTTT; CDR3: CASSQAVLGFAFF
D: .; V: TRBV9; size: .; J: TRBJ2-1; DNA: TGTGCCAGCAGCACCCGACAGAACAATGAGCAGTTCTTC; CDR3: CASSTRQNNEQFF
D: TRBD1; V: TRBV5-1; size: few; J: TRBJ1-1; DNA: TGCGCCAGCAGCTTTGAGGGACAGGGAAGCTCGGAAGCTTTCTTT; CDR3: CASSFEGQGSSEAFF
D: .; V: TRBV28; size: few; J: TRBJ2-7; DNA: TGTGCCAGCAGTTTTTCCGCGGGAGAGCAGTACTTC; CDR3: CASSFSAGEQYF
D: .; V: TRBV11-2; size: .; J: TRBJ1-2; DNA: TGTGCCAGCAGCCGACAGGAAGGGGTTCGCTACACCTTC; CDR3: CASSRQEGVRYTF
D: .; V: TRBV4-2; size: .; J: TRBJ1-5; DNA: TGTGCCAGCAGCCAGGGAGGTTCGGGGACCGGGTTAATGCTTCAGCCCCAGCATTTT; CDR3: CASSQGGSGTGLMLQPQHF
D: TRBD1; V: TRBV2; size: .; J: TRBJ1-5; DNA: TGTGCCAGCAGGGCCGGGACAGGGGGCATGCAGCCCCAGCATTTT; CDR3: CASRAGTGGMQPQHF
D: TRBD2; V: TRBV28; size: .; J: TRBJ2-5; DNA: TGTGCCAGCAGCCCAATACTAGCGGGGGTTAAAGAGACCCAGTACTTC; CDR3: CASSPILAGVKETQYF
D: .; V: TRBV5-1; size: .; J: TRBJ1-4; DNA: TGCGCCAGCAGCGCTTACCCGGCTAATGAAAAACTGTTTTTT; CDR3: CASSAYPANEKLFF
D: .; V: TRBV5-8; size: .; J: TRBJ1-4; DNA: TGTGCCAGCAGCTTCGGAACGCGGGGTGAAAAACTGTTTTTT; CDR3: CASSFGTRGEKLFF
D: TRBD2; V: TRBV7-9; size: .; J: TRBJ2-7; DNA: TGTGCCAGCAGCTCCGGGGAGGGAGGGGACGAGCAGTACTTC; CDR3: CASSSGEGGDEQYF
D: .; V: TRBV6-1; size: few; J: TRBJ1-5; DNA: TGTGCCAGCAGTGAAAGTTATGTGGGAGGTCAGCCCCAGCATTTT; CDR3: CASSESYVGGQPQHF
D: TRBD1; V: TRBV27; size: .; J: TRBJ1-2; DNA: TGTGCCAGCAGTTTCGGGACAGGGTATGGCTACACCTTC; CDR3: CASSFGTGYGYTF
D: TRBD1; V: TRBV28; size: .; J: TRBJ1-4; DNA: TGTGCCAGCAGTATACGGACAGGGCGGAAACTGTTTTTT; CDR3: CASSIRTGRKLFF
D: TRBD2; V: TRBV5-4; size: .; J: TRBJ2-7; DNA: TGTGCCAGCAGCGGGGGGGGTCGGGGTGCCTACGAGCAGTACTTC; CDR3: CASSGGGRGAYEQYF
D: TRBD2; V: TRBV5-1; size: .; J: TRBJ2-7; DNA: TGCGCCAGCAGCCACCAGCGGGACCAGCCCTACGAGCAGTACTTC; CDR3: CASSHQRDQPYEQYF
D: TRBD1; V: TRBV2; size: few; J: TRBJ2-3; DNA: TGTGCCAGCAGGACTCAGGGGGCATCCACAGATACGCAGTATTTT; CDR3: CASRTQGASTDTQYF
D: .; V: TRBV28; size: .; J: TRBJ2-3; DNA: TGTGCCAGCACGGCCGGACTGTACACAGATACGCAGTATTTT; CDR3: CASTAGLYTDTQYF